This T cell receptor beta chain was recovered during a study of radiation and T cells in renal cell carcinoma. Regarding the study as a whole: From baseline, blood top tumor clonotypes peaked at 2 weeks post-radiation.

Details on this clone: Its antigen is unknown.

CDR1 KGHSH and CDR2 LQKENI come from the germline V gene. Trimming pared 0 bases from V and 5 bases from J, leaving 13 bases between. The CDR3 is 15 amino acids. The protocol was immunoSEQ multiplex PCR, while the TCRdb copy is restricted to in-frame clones and leaves out a portion. The profile shows 150,000 or so clones, around 90% of them singletons. Specified time point: baseline pretreatment blood. The treatment: 15 Gy SBRT to primary tumor, nephrectomy 4 weeks later. Serial blood draws occurred at baseline and 2 and 4 weeks post-SBRT. Clear cell pathology was present in this patient's renal cell carcinoma.

V usage is TRBV18 and J usage is TRBJ1-1; perhaps TRBD1 as D (6 bases). This clonotype originated in a woman aged 65 to 85 with renal cell carcinoma. This specimen was blood, taken from a patient whose treatment included radiotherapy and nephrectomy. In DNA, the CDR3 is TGTGCCAGCTCACCACCGGGGGGCTGGGGGACTGAAGCTTTCTTT. Protein sequence: CASSPPGGWGTEAFF.